These 9 T cell receptor beta chains share one sample of origin, sequenced in a study of response to subunit inactivated influenza vaccine. TCRdb re-called the RT-PCR reads through MiXCR, storing one row per CDR3 protein. The sample has approximately 290,000 distinct CDR3 sequences, around 22% seen once; the top ten hold about a tenth. Sequenced material: PBMCs from blood, taken about 20 months after vaccination. Every receptor here comes from a man aged 50 to 69 who received an inactivated influenza vaccine.

This clonotype occurred many times. V and J are TRBV2 and TRBJ2-3; 10 bases fit TRBD2. The CDR3 sequence is 16 residues long. Trimming cost V 2 bases and J 2 bases; bases outside gene matches: 4. Germline CDR1 is SNHLY and CDR2 is FYNNEI. The CDR3 DNA reads as TGTGCCAGCAGTGAATTAGGACTAGCGGTCACAGATACGCAGTATTTT. This encodes CASSELGLAVTDTQYF.

This clonotype has ten or more counts. This chain uses TRBV12-3 or TRBV12-4 with TRBJ1-5, with D unresolved. The CDR3 contains 14 residues. Trimming took 6 bases from V and 2 from J, leaving 11 bases between them. As DNA, the CDR3 is TGTGCCAGCAGCTTGCGAGTTGGCAATCAGCCCCAGCATTTT. The encoded protein is CASSLRVGNQPQHF.

The table lists this clonotype with a few counts. V is TRBV6-5 and J is TRBJ1-1; D gene uncertain. CDR3 size: 13 residues. Germline V gene lookup returns CDR1 MNHEY and CDR2 SVGAGI. The V end lost 3 bases, the J end lost 8 bases, and 13 bases lay between the germline ends. CDR3 region: CASSYPPGREAFF. The CDR3 bases are TGTGCCAGCAGTTATCCGCCCGGGAGGGAAGCTTTCTTT.

This clonotype was seen a few times. This chain joins TRBV9 and TRBJ1-2, with D uncertain. The CDR3 is 14 amino acids. Germline V gene sequence: CDR1 SGDLS, CDR2 YYNGEE. The V gene lost 4 bases and the J gene lost 4 bases, with 14 bases spanning the gap. CDR3 DNA: TGTGCCAGCAGCCAAGCTCGAAACGGCTATGGCTACACCTTC. Its translation: CASSQARNGYGYTF.

This chain uses TRBV7-6 with TRBJ2-2; 15 bases match TRBD2. Germline assignment: CDR1 SGHVS and CDR2 FNYEAQ. CDR3 size: 18 residues. V dropped 5 bases and J dropped 5; count of bases not matched to a gene: 9. CDR3 residues: CASSPGLAGGPYTGELFF. CDR3 in DNA: TGTGCCAGCAGCCCCGGACTAGCGGGAGGGCCTTATACCGGGGAGCTGTTTTTT.

The J gene is TRBJ2-3, the V gene TRBV7-8; D uncertain. The germline V gene has CDR1 SGHVS and CDR2 FQNEAQ. V gave up 2 bases and J gave up 7 bases, with 10 bases separating them. The CDR3 covers 13 residues. The CDR3 is CASSLNRANTQYF. DNA for the CDR3: TGTGCCAGCAGCTTAAACCGGGCCAATACGCAGTATTTT.

V gene TRBV7-2 combines with J gene TRBJ1-3; D unclear. The CDR3 contains 16 residues. Germline V lookup: CDR1 SGHTA, CDR2 FQGNSA. Trimming pared 4 bases from V and 0 bases from J, leaving 13 bases between. The CDR3 reads CASSSVAPHSGNTIYF. DNA for the CDR3: TGTGCCAGCAGCTCTGTCGCGCCTCACTCTGGAAACACCATATATTTT.

This chain connects TRBV7-2 to TRBJ1-3; unclear D gene. Germline values: CDR1 SGHTA, CDR2 FQGNSA. V was shortened by 1 base and J by 1 base, with 11 bases between the two germline ends. The CDR3 covers 16 residues. The CDR3 region is CASSLVRLDSGNTIYF. The CDR3 DNA reads as TGTGCCAGCAGCTTAGTTCGTCTGGATTCTGGAAACACCATATATTTT.

V gene TRBV5-1 combines with J gene TRBJ2-7, with D unresolved. The CDR3 is 13 amino acids. Trimming shortened V by 5 bases and J by 5 bases, and 14 bases separated the two germline ends. Germline CDR1 reads SGHRS; CDR2 reads YFSETQ. The CDR3 DNA is TGCGCCAGCAGTCTTTTAAATCCGGACGAGCAGTACTTC. Translating it yields CASSLLNPDEQYF.